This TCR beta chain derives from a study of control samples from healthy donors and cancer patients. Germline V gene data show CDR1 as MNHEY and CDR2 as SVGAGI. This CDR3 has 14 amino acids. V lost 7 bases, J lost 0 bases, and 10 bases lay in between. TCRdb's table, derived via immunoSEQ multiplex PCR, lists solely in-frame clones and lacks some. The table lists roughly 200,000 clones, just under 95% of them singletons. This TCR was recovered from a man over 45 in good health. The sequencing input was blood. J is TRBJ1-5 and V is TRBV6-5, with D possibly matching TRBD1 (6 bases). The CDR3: CASIRGDSNQPQHF. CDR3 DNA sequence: TGTGCCAGCATTAGGGGGGATAGCAATCAGCCCCAGCATTTT.